One and the same sample provided the 28 T cell receptor beta chains below, sequenced in a study of blood T cells in healthy people across ages. Primed by a sample-barcoded 5' primer and a J-beta primer mix, a second PCR proceeded for about 6 to 11 cycles. TCRdb re-analysed the 5' RACE reads in MiXCR, keeping a single row per CDR3 protein. The table includes around 1,600,000 distinct CDR3 sequences, approximately 43% detected once. The sequenced material came from blood. The receptors were gathered from a woman between 18 and 29 years old in good health.

This clonotype was found a few times. This chain uses TRBV20-1 with TRBJ2-5, with 8 bases matching TRBD2. Germline-derived CDR1 and CDR2 are DFQATT and SNEGSKA (reference sequence). The CDR3 is 17 residues long. V shed 1 base and J 4 bases; nucleotides not matched to a gene: 14. In nucleotides, the CDR3 is TGCAGTGCTAGAGTACCTTATGGGCTAGCGGGTGGAGAGACCCAGTACTTC. Protein product: CSARVPYGLAGGETQYF.

This clonotype was recorded a few times. The chain has TRBV12-3 or TRBV12-4 and TRBJ2-1; the match to TRBD2 covers 8 bases. After removal of 4 bases from V and 5 bases from J, the junction contained 10 bases not matched to a gene. The CDR3 runs to 16 residues. DNA for the CDR3: TGTGCCAGCAGTTGGGCGACTAGCGACAGACACAATGAGCAGTTCTTC. Its translation: CASSWATSDRHNEQFF.

V is TRBV4-3 and J is TRBJ1-4; D remains ambiguous. CDR3 length: 16 amino acids. CDR1 and CDR2 from the germline V gene are LGHNA and YSLEER. The ends were cut back, 4 bases at V and 8 bases at J, with 20 bases in the middle. The CDR3: CASSRIPGPRNEKLFF. The CDR3 nucleotides are TGCGCCAGCAGCCGAATACCCGGGCCAAGGAACGAAAAACTGTTTTTT.

The chain joins TRBV29-1 to TRBJ2-3, with no clear D. Germline assignment: CDR1 SQVTM and CDR2 ANQGSEA. The CDR3 runs to 13 residues. The V and J ends lost 3 bases and 1 base respectively, with 8 bases between them. CDR3 coding DNA: TGCAGCGTTGACGCGGTTGGCACAGATACGCAGTATTTT. This sequence encodes CSVDAVGTDTQYF.

Only one count was recorded for this clonotype. The chain is built from TRBV18 and TRBJ2-3; D gene ambiguous. V was pared by 3 bases and J by 4 bases, with 8 bases between. This CDR3 is 13 amino acids long. In germline, CDR1 is KGHSH, CDR2 LQKENI. In DNA, the CDR3 is TGTGCCAGCTCACCTTCCATCGCAGATACGCAGTATTTT. The encoded protein is CASSPSIADTQYF.

This clonotype was detected only once. The chain combines TRBV4-3 with TRBJ2-3; D is uncertain. Trimming shortened V by 4 bases and J by 2 bases, and 16 bases separated the two germline ends. Germline V gives CDR1 LGHNA, CDR2 YSLEER. The CDR3 loop spans 16 amino acids. CDR3 DNA: TGCGCCAGCAGCCGTGGTGATATGCCCTACACAGATACGCAGTATTTT. Protein: CASSRGDMPYTDTQYF.

V usage is TRBV27 and J usage is TRBJ1-6; D remains ambiguous. The V gene's germline CDR1 is MNHEY and CDR2 SMNVEV (reference sequence). This CDR3 is 14 amino acids long. V was pared by 3 bases and J by 7 bases, with 10 bases between. This CDR3 reads CASSFSTPNSPLHF. The CDR3 DNA sequence: TGTGCCAGCAGTTTTTCCACCCCCAATTCACCCCTCCACTTT.

The chain combines TRBV6-6 with TRBJ2-7; D uncertain. Between the trimmed V and J ends, which lost 3 bases and 5 bases, there was a span of 8 bases. CDR1 is MNHNY, CDR2 SVGAGI, per germline (reference sequence). This CDR3 comprises 12 residues. DNA of the CDR3: TGTGCCAGCAGTTATGGCTGGAACGAGCAGTACTTC. This gives the protein CASSYGWNEQYF.

Turning to this clonotype: A clone one base away is much larger, so this may be a read error. This chain connects TRBV12-3 or TRBV12-4 to TRBJ2-1; 9 bases agree with TRBD2. The ends lost 5 bases at V and 13 bases at J; junction bases unmatched: 15. The CDR3 covers 15 residues. Here the CDR3 DNA reads TGTGCCAGCAGTCTCCAAGCGGGAGGCCAAGAGACCCAGTTCTTC. It codes for CASSLQAGGQETQFF.

The V call is TRBV6-1, the J call TRBJ1-1; unclear D gene. This CDR3 is 17 amino acids long. Germline CDR1 and CDR2: MNHNS and SASEGT. V dropped 3 bases and J dropped 5 bases, with 22 bases sitting between them. CDR3 sequence: CASSEPFRKGGSTEAFF. The CDR3 DNA sequence: TGTGCCAGCAGTGAGCCCTTCCGAAAGGGTGGATCGACTGAAGCTTTCTTT.

The V gene is TRBV29-1, the J gene TRBJ2-3, with a weak D call TRBD1 (6 bases). Germline V CDR1 and CDR2: SQVTM, ANQGSEA. Trimming took 5 bases from V and 1 from J, leaving 10 bases between them. This CDR3 spans 13 amino acids. The CDR3 region is CSVSKGGTDTQYF. Written as DNA, the CDR3 is TGCAGCGTTTCTAAGGGGGGCACAGATACGCAGTATTTT.

This clonotype came up a few times. CDR3 loop: CASSSYGRRYNEQFF. The CDR3 DNA sequence: TGTGCCAGCAGTTCCTACGGGAGACGTTACAATGAGCAGTTCTTC. The genes are TRBV12-3 or TRBV12-4 and TRBJ2-1; D is perhaps TRBD2 (6 bases). Trimming removed 4 bases from V and 4 bases from J, with 14 bases in between. The CDR3 loop spans 15 amino acids.

The gene calls are TRBV28 and TRBJ2-2; D is unclear. The V gene lost 0 bases and the J gene lost 6 bases, with 5 bases spanning the gap. The CDR3 runs 13 residues. The germline CDR1 and CDR2 sequences are MDHEN and SYDVKM. The CDR3 here is CASSLWGSGELFF. The CDR3 coding sequence is TGTGCCAGCAGTTTATGGGGTTCCGGGGAGCTGTTTTTT.

The gene calls are TRBV7-2 and TRBJ2-3; D remains ambiguous. The CDR3 has 12 amino acids. Germline V gene data show CDR1 as SGHTA and CDR2 as FQGNSA. Trimming stripped 5 bases from V and 11 bases from J, with 14 bases between. In nucleotides, the CDR3 is TGTGCCAGCAGCCTAGGACCAAGGATGCAGTATTTT. Translation: CASSLGPRMQYF.

The V call is TRBV2, the J call TRBJ1-1; D is ambiguous. V dropped 7 bases and J dropped 1 base, with 7 bases sitting between them. The CDR3 consists of 12 residues. The germline gives CDR1 SNHLY, CDR2 FYNNEI. CDR3 region: CASIFSNTEAFF. The CDR3 DNA is TGTGCCAGCATTTTCTCGAACACTGAAGCTTTCTTT.

This clonotype was counted a few times. The gene calls are TRBV6-6 and TRBJ2-5; either TRBD1 or TRBD2 may supply D (6 bases each). The CDR3 runs 15 residues. CDR1 MNHNY and CDR2 SVGAGI come from the germline V gene (reference sequence). V lost 2 bases to trimming and J lost 11 bases, with 21 bases between them. The CDR3 coding sequence is TGTGCCAGCAGTTACCAGGACAGATCGTGGGAGGAGCAGTACTTC. This encodes CASSYQDRSWEEQYF.

The chain has TRBV20-1 and TRBJ1-1, with D perhaps TRBD1 (5 bases). The CDR3 extends over 13 amino acids. CDR1 and CDR2 from the germline V gene are DFQATT and SNEGSKA (reference sequence). Trimming took off 6 bases at V and 1 base at J, with 12 bases between the two ends. The CDR3 reads CSAIKDRNTEAFF. The CDR3 nucleotides are TGCAGTGCAATCAAAGACAGGAACACTGAAGCTTTCTTT.

This clonotype showed up just a few times. The CDR3 here is CASSQSGGDPQETQYF. The CDR3, as DNA: TGTGCCAGCAGCCAATCGGGAGGGGACCCGCAAGAGACCCAGTACTTC. The V and J genes are TRBV3-1 and TRBJ2-5, with TRBD2 matching over 8 bases. The CDR3 totals 16 residues. The germline CDR1 and CDR2 sequences are LGHDT and YNNKEL (reference sequence). With V trimmed by 2 bases and J by 2 bases, 7 bases remained unmatched.

The J gene is TRBJ2-5, the V gene TRBV12-3 or TRBV12-4; 12 bases fit TRBD2. This CDR3 has 15 amino acids. The V gene end was trimmed by 7 bases and the J gene end by 1 base; junction bases not matched to a gene: 4. CDR3 region: CASTMGLAGQETQYF. DNA for the CDR3: TGTGCCAGCACCATGGGACTAGCGGGCCAAGAGACCCAGTACTTC.

The chain uses TRBV3-1 and TRBJ1-2, with D unresolved. The germline V and J ends were trimmed by 1 base and 7 bases, with 10 bases remaining between them. The germline V gene encodes CDR1 LGHDT and CDR2 YNNKEL (reference sequence). The CDR3 contains 13 residues. DNA of the CDR3: TGTGCCAGCAGCCAAGCTGTGGACTTTGGCTACACCTTC. Its translation is CASSQAVDFGYTF.

CDR3 DNA sequence: TGTGCCAGCACCTCTGGGGCCTTCATCCTCTCTGGGGCCAACGTCCTGACTTTC. Translating gives CASTSGAFILSGANVLTF. The rearrangement uses TRBV7-9 and TRBJ2-6; maybe TRBD1 (5 bases). This CDR3 spans 18 amino acids. Germline V gene sequence: CDR1 SEHNR, CDR2 FQNEAQ (reference sequence). V was pared by 7 bases and J by 0 bases, with 19 bases between. The variable domain in full, completed from reference TRBV7-9 and TRBJ2-6, reads DTGVSQNPRHKITKRGQNVTFRCDPISEHNRLYWYRQTLGQGPEFLTYFQNEAQLEKSRLLSDRFSAERPKGSFSTLEIQRTEQGDSAMYLCASTSGAFILSGANVLTFGAGSRLTVL.

The chain is built from TRBV7-9 and TRBJ1-2; TRBD1 agrees at 7 bases. V gave up 5 bases and J gave up 4 bases; unmatched junction bases: 7. Per germline, CDR1 SEHNR and CDR2 FQNEAQ (reference sequence). This CDR3 comprises 14 residues. The CDR3 spells CASSSSRGFYGYTF. For the CDR3, the DNA is TGTGCCAGCAGCAGCTCCAGGGGGTTCTATGGCTACACCTTC.

The chain couples TRBV7-2 to TRBJ1-2, with TRBD1 as a possible D gene (5 bases). The CDR3 is 16 amino acids. Germline values: CDR1 SGHTA, CDR2 FQGNSA. Trimming pared 1 base from V and 4 bases from J, leaving 16 bases between. CDR3 protein: CASSLEGTLSSYGYTF. Written as DNA, the CDR3 is TGTGCCAGCAGCTTAGAAGGGACGCTCAGCTCCTATGGCTACACCTTC.

There are a few counts of this clonotype. V usage is TRBV7-6 and J usage is TRBJ1-4; D ambiguous. Trimming removed 1 base at V and 8 bases at J, with 8 bases between. The CDR3 sequence is 13 residues long. Germline-derived CDR1 and CDR2 are SGHVS and FNYEAQ. The CDR3 nucleotides are TGTGCCAGCAGCTTAGGGGCCTGGGAAAAACTGTTTTTT. Its translation is CASSLGAWEKLFF.

This rearrangement joins TRBV10-2 to TRBJ2-1; 14 bases align to TRBD2. This CDR3 is built from 19 residues. Germline values: CDR1 WSHSY, CDR2 SAAADI. V lost 2 bases to trimming and J lost 4 bases; unmatched junction nucleotides: 10. The CDR3 reads CASSEKWVTSGGVYNEQFF. The CDR3 bases are TGCGCCAGCAGTGAGAAATGGGTGACTAGCGGGGGGGTATACAATGAGCAGTTCTTC.

V is TRBV7-9 and J is TRBJ2-7; 7 bases line up with TRBD2. Germline V lookup: CDR1 SEHNR, CDR2 FQNEAQ (reference sequence). The ends lost 5 bases at V and 0 bases at J; junction bases unmatched: 10. The CDR3 is made up of 16 amino acids. CDR3 DNA sequence: TGTGCCAGCAGCGGGAGCCTAGCGGACGTCTCCTACGAGCAGTACTTC. Translating it yields CASSGSLADVSYEQYF.

This clonotype was picked up a small number of times. V usage is TRBV9 and J usage is TRBJ2-5, with a weak D call TRBD1 (6 bases). Trimming removed 1 base at V and 11 bases at J, with 21 bases between. CDR1 SGDLS and CDR2 YYNGEE come from the germline V gene. The CDR3 runs to 15 residues. CDR3 DNA: TGTGCCAGCAGCGTAACCCAGGGGCCATCTACGAAGCAGTACTTC. It specifies CASSVTQGPSTKQYF.

At least ten counts were recorded for this clonotype. The rearrangement uses TRBV20-1 and TRBJ2-1, with 7 bases aligning to TRBD1. The CDR3 spans 16 residues. Trimming took 3 bases from V and 0 from J; bases not matched to a gene: 8. Germline V gene data show CDR1 as DFQATT and CDR2 as SNEGSKA (reference sequence). The CDR3 region has the DNA TGCAGTGCTAGCGAACCGGGACAGAGCTCCTACAATGAGCAGTTCTTC. Translated, it gives CSASEPGQSSYNEQFF.